The entry that follows covers one T cell receptor (beta chain) sequence. Its antigen remains unidentified. The study reverse transcribed the entire isolated RNA, so it sequenced expressed TCRB transcripts. Data came from immunoSEQ multiplex PCR; TCRdb stores just in-frame clones and leaves some out. The sample contains 300,000 to 350,000 clones, over 7% of which appear only once. This specimen comes from a study of beta chain features in type 1 diabetes. Study results and caveats: All four CD4+ subsets of Type 1 diabetes patients contained TCRB CDR3s that were moderately but significantly shorter.

Germline CDR1 reads SGDLS; CDR2 reads YYNGEE. The V gene lost 4 bases and the J gene lost 5 bases, with 10 bases spanning the gap. CDR3 length equals 13 residues. Sequenced: central memory CD4+ T cells from blood. This chain joins TRBV9 and TRBJ2-1; D gene ambiguous. The source is a man aged 25 to 40 with type 1 diabetes. The CDR3 sequence: CASSSNRNNEQFF. CDR3 nucleotide sequence: TGTGCCAGCAGCAGCAACAGAAACAATGAGCAGTTCTTC.